This section outlines one TCR beta chain sequence together with its context. The CDR3 consists of 20 residues. In the study's own analysis: Amplified reference gene primers provided the basis for estimating nucleated cell counts. Profiled with immunoSEQ multiplex PCR; TCRdb holds only in-frame clones, not every one. V and J calls and clone size are as listed in that table; D and trimming were resolved from the DNA. Of about 58,000 clones listed, under 90% are singletons. This specimen comes from a study of blood T cell repertoires in COVID-19. Study in general: Specimens from acute and convalescent COVID-19 originated in the United States, Italy and Spain. From T cells, B-cell-depleted T cells, or PBMCs came the material, which was cDNA or gDNA.

Sequencing input: peripheral blood. The chain uses TRBV21-1 and TRBJ2-7; the table's D gene call, TRBD1, was not cross checked with the DNA. TRBV21-1 is a known pseudogene. The TCR sequence derives from a man aged 35-49 years with active COVID-19. As DNA, the CDR3 is TGTGCCAGCAGCAAAGATCCCCCCTGTGGGGCTTCTAACCCGGCCTACGAGCAGTACTTC. Its translation: CASSKDPPCGASNPAYEQYF.